These 8 T cell receptor beta chains share one sample of origin, sequenced in a study of control samples from healthy donors and cancer patients. Sequencing used immunoSEQ multiplex PCR; TCRdb keeps in-frame clones, though not all of them. The sample contains about 120,000 clones, about 93% of which appear only once. Sequenced: blood. The receptors here all came from a man between 25 and 39 years old in good health.

The chain has TRBV10-2 and TRBJ2-3; 12 bases fit TRBD2. CDR1 and CDR2 from the germline V gene are WSHSY and SAAADI. Trimming cost V 2 bases and J 5 bases; bases outside gene matches: 2. The CDR3 length is 15 residues. This chain's CDR3 is CASSETSGGRDTQYF. Written as DNA, the CDR3 is TGCGCCAGCAGTGAGACTAGCGGGGGGAGAGATACGCAGTATTTT.

The chain combines TRBV24-1 with TRBJ1-1; tentative D call: TRBD1 (5 bases). Trimming shortened V by 4 bases and J by 5 bases, and 16 bases separated the two germline ends. Germline V CDR1 and CDR2: KGHDR, SFDVKD. This CDR3 comprises 15 residues. CDR3 protein: CATSDRTGLGTEAFF. The CDR3 DNA is TGTGCCACCAGTGACCGGACGGGGCTCGGGACTGAAGCTTTCTTT.

J is TRBJ2-5 and V is TRBV3-1 (or the pseudogene TRBV3-2), with TRBD2 as a possible D gene (6 bases). The CDR3 totals 16 residues. Germline-derived CDR1 and CDR2 are LGHDT and YNNKEL (reference sequence). The ends were cut back, 4 bases at V and 1 base at J, with 16 bases in the middle. The DNA of the CDR3 is TGTGCCAGCAGCCCAGGACTAACCCTCTTCCAAGAGACCCAGTACTTC. This gives the protein CASSPGLTLFQETQYF.

The CDR3, as DNA: TGTGCCAGTAGTTACCATTACAATGAGCAGTTCTTC. It specifies CASSYHYNEQFF. This chain joins TRBV19 and TRBJ2-1; no reliable D call. This CDR3 has 12 amino acids. V lost 5 bases and J 4 bases, leaving 6 bases between the germline ends. CDR1 is LNHDA and CDR2 is SQIVND in the germline V gene (reference sequence).

This rearrangement joins TRBV20-1 to TRBJ2-7; no clear D gene. V was shortened by 4 bases and J by 7 bases, with 11 bases between the two germline ends. Germline loops: CDR1 DFQATT, CDR2 SNEGSKA (reference sequence). There are 11 residues in the CDR3. The CDR3 loop is CSAIRIPEQYF. The CDR3 DNA follows: TGCAGTGCTATCAGGATCCCTGAGCAGTACTTC.

The chain uses TRBV7-9 and TRBJ2-2; D remains unclear. The CDR3 is 15 residues long. Germline values: CDR1 SEHNR, CDR2 FQNEAQ (reference sequence). Trimming cost V 6 bases and J 6 bases, with 17 bases left between them. The CDR3 nucleotides read TGTGCCAGCAGTTCCGGGTCCGAATCGCCCGGGGAGCTGTTTTTT. It translates to CASSSGSESPGELFF.

The V gene is TRBV5-4, the J gene TRBJ1-2, with TRBD1 matching over 7 bases. Germline V gene lookup returns CDR1 SGHNT and CDR2 YYREEE (reference sequence). The CDR3 consists of 13 residues. V gave up 4 bases and J gave up 8 bases; unmatched junction bases: 8. CDR3 bases: TGTGCCAGCAGCCCCGACAGGGCGGCGGGCTACACCTTC. It translates to CASSPDRAAGYTF.

This chain links TRBV5-1 with TRBJ1-1; the D is unclear. This CDR3 region has 11 residues. Germline-derived CDR1 and CDR2 are SGHRS and YFSETQ. V was pared by 0 bases and J by 9 bases, with 6 bases between. In DNA form, the CDR3 reads TGCGCCAGCAGCTTGGGAGCTCAAGCTTTCTTT. It translates to CASSLGAQAFF.